This T cell receptor (beta chain) was identified during a study of CD8 T cells in ankylosing spondylitis (dated by TCRdb to the late 2010s). Looking at the study overall: The study set out to find disease-linked TCR variants by profiling T cell receptor beta repertoires in ankylosing spondylitis patients and healthy donors. In total, the full study cohort was made up of roughly 100 healthy donors and 25 to 30 ankylosing spondylitis patients. Peripheral blood samples were taken, and synovial fluid was additionally collected from ankylosing spondylitis patients.

This sample was sequenced with an Illumina HiSeq 2500. Quantitative 5'-RACE with molecular barcodes was used to prepare TCR beta libraries. From the authors' description of their analysis: A new computational method based on a probabilistic model of VDJ rearrangement was used to identify disease-linked TCR variants. TCRdb's own reprocessing of the public reads used fastp at Q25 and MiXCR and kept productive beta chains. A single entry per CDR3 protein holds the most common genes and DNA from its merged rows. The V and J calls here are based on TCRdb, not the publication. The sample profile shows roughly 180,000 distinct CDR3 sequences; 11% of them were found once. The top ten clonotypes cover 25% to 35% of the sample. This clonotype was seen ten or more times. The antigen this receptor binds is unknown. Base qualities are not at hand, and no much larger clone is one base apart. Overall study outcomes, separate from this receptor: Some motif variants had previously been reported in the synovial fluid and blood of reactive arthritis patients, which suggests shared mechanisms of disease initiation. A CD8+ phenotype was shown by the disease-linked clones, which were found at relatively low frequencies in peripheral blood. A TCR beta motif of several highly homologous amino acid variants appeared characteristic of blood from ankylosing spondylitis patients. The disease-linked clones were reported to be significantly enriched in matched synovial fluid samples from ankylosing spondylitis patients.

The germline V gene (reference sequence) specifies MNHEY as CDR1 and SMNVEV as CDR2. The junction shows trimming of 7 bases on V and 6 bases on J, plus 16 bases between the germline ends. From the cysteine up to the phenylalanine, the CDR3 has a length of 15 residues. The entry retains the CDR3 DNA only, 45 bases that are in frame from base 1. The sequence was collected from a male donor with ankylosing spondylitis or in good health (not recorded which). The chain couples TRBV27 to TRBJ1-6, with the D gene not confidently named. Sequencing was done on a sample of blood, either unsorted or a sorted T cell fraction (not recorded which). The DNA reads as follows: TGTGCCAGCACACCATCTGGACGGTTTAATTCACCCCTCCACTTT. Translated, this is CASTPSGRFNSPLHF.